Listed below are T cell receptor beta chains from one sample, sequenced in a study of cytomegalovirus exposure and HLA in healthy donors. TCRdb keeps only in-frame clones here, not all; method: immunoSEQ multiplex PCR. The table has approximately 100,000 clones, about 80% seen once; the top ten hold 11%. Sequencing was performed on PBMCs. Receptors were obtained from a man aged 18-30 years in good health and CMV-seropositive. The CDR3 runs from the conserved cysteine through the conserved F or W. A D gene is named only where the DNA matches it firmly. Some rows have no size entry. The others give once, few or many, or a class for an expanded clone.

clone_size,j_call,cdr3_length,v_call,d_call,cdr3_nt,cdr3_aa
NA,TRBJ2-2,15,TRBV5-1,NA,TGCGCCAGCAGCTTGGAACAGGTTAACACCGGGGAGCTGTTTTTT,CASSLEQVNTGELFF
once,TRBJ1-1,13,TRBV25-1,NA,TGTGCCAGCAGTGGGACATTGAACACTGAAGCTTTCTTT,CASSGTLNTEAFF
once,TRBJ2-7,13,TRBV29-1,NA,TGCAGCGCAAGTGGGCCGAATGACTACGAGCAGTACTTC,CSASGPNDYEQYF
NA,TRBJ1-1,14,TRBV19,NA,TGTGCCAGTACTCCACAGCTGGGGAACACTGAAGCTTTCTTT,CASTPQLGNTEAFF
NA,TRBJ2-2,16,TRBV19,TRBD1,TGTGCCAGTAGCAGAAAACAGGGGTCGAATCCCGGGGAGCTGTTTTTT,CASSRKQGSNPGELFF
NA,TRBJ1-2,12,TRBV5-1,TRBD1,TGCGCCAGCAGTGAAGGGGGCGACGGCTACACCTTC,CASSEGGDGYTF
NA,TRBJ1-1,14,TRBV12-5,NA,TGTGCTAGTGGATCCCCAGGGTTAGGGGCGAGGGCTTTCTTT,CASGSPGLGARAFF
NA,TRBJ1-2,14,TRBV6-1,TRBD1,TGTGCCAGCAGCCGGACAGGGGGCGACTATGGCTACACCTTC,CASSRTGGDYGYTF
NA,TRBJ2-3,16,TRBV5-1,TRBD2,TGCGCCAGCAGCTGGGGACGGGGGGGCAGCACAGATACGCAGTATTTT,CASSWGRGGSTDTQYF
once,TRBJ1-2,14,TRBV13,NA,TGTGCCAGCAGCTTAGGCCTAAACGCGGGAGGCTACACCTTC,CASSLGLNAGGYTF
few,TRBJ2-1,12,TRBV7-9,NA,TGTGCCAGCAGCTCCCAATACAATGAGCAGTTCTTC,CASSSQYNEQFF
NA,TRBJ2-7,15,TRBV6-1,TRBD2,TGTGCCAGCAGTGGAGGATCCAGCGGGGGTTACGAGCAGTACTTC,CASSGGSSGGYEQYF
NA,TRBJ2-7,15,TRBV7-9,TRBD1,TGTGCCAGCAGCTTATGGGACAGGGGCTCCTACGAGCAGTACTTC,CASSLWDRGSYEQYF
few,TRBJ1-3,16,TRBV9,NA,TGTGCCAGCAGCGCGGCAGGGATTTTCTCTGGAAACACCATATATTTT,CASSAAGIFSGNTIYF
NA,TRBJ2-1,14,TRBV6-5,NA,TGTGCCAGCAGTTACGAGAGCTCCTACAATGAGCAGTTCTTC,CASSYESSYNEQFF